This T cell receptor beta chain was found in a study of T-cell memory formation after mild COVID-19. Study-wide background: Clustering of TCRs was largely donor specific. Study-level results: CD4/CD8 balance held among clones contracting day 15 to 85, and later expanders leaned CD4+. Pre-infection memory showed some responding clones, and this suggested that cross-reactive memory joined.

TCRdb reanalysed the 5' RACE reads using MiXCR and keeps one entry per CDR3 protein. This sample yields approximately 290,000 distinct CDR3 sequences, of which approximately 7.6% are seen a single time; approximately 22% belongs to the top ten. Regarding this clonotype: Its antigen remains unidentified.

From germline, CDR1 is DFQATT and CDR2 SNEGSKA (reference sequence). Trimming removed 5 bases from V and 2 bases from J, with 14 bases in between. The CDR3 extends over 14 amino acids. This TCR was recovered from a young man who had mild COVID-19 (a few samples of this study predate the infection). Cell type and time point are not known. The rearrangement uses TRBV20-1 and TRBJ2-3; D is unclear. Sequenced material: PBMCs or a T cell subset sorted from them (not recorded which). The CDR3 here is CSAQGPGVTDTQYF. The CDR3 nucleotides are TGCAGTGCTCAAGGGCCCGGTGTCACAGATACGCAGTATTTT.